A selection of T cell receptor beta chains follows, all from one sample in a study of shared clonotypes between healthy human individuals. Here immunoSEQ multiplex PCR was the method, and the copy in TCRdb shows in-frame clones only, minus some. The table shows about 530,000 clones, with 90% to 96% occurring only once. Sequencing was carried out using naive CD4+ T cells sorted from blood. These receptor sequences come from a woman aged 25 to 45 in good health. CDR3s include the opening cysteine and the closing phenylalanine or tryptophan. D genes are given only for firm matches. Clone size appears in some rows only: once, few, many, or a class for an expanded clone.

V gene	clone size	J gene	D gene	CDR3 protein	CDR3 DNA
TRBV7-9	-	TRBJ2-7	TRBD2	CASSLRGWREGREQYF	TGTGCCAGCAGCCTGAGGGGTTGGCGGGAGGGCCGCGAGCAGTACTTC
TRBV18	-	TRBJ2-7	-	CASSGGLEGEQYF	TGTGCCAGCTCAGGGGGCCTCGAGGGCGAGCAGTACTTC
TRBV25-1	-	TRBJ1-5	-	CASSPWGNQPQHF	TGTGCCAGCAGTCCGTGGGGCAATCAGCCCCAGCATTTT
TRBV30	-	TRBJ1-4	-	CAWSDSFNEKLFF	TGTGCCTGGAGTGACAGCTTTAATGAAAAACTGTTTTTT
TRBV4-1	-	TRBJ1-1	-	CASSHRAGNTEAFF	TGCGCCAGCAGCCATCGTGCGGGGAACACTGAAGCTTTCTTT
TRBV20-1	-	TRBJ2-1	-	CSARGQNEQFF	TGCAGTGCTAGGGGGCAGAATGAGCAGTTCTTC
TRBV18	-	TRBJ2-7	-	CASSRRSEPYEQYF	TGTGCCAGCTCCCGGCGGTCCGAGCCCTACGAGCAGTACTTC
TRBV4-2	-	TRBJ2-7	TRBD1	CASSQDEGQGYEQYF	TGTGCCAGCAGCCAAGACGAAGGACAGGGTTACGAGCAGTACTTC
TRBV14	-	TRBJ2-2	TRBD2	CASSQDKGGLAVLDGELFF	TGTGCCAGCAGCCAAGATAAAGGCGGACTAGCGGTGCTCGATGGGGAGCTGTTTTTT
TRBV28	-	TRBJ2-7	TRBD2	CASSLGASGSSYEQYF	TGTGCCAGCAGTTTAGGTGCTAGCGGGAGTTCCTACGAGCAGTACTTC
TRBV6-1	-	TRBJ2-5	-	CASSGTVQETQYF	TGTGCCAGCAGTGGGACAGTCCAAGAGACCCAGTACTTC
TRBV10-1	-	TRBJ2-3	TRBD2	CASSPFSGRNTQYF	TGCGCCAGCAGCCCCTTTAGCGGGCGGAATACGCAGTATTTT
TRBV18	few	TRBJ2-7	TRBD2	CASSPPGLAYEQYF	TGTGCCAGCTCACCACCGGGACTAGCCTACGAGCAGTACTTC
TRBV4-2	-	TRBJ2-2	TRBD1	CASSSGTGGNGELFF	TGTGCCAGCAGTTCCGGGACAGGGGGTAATGGGGAGCTGTTTTTT
TRBV5-1	-	TRBJ2-2	TRBD2	CASSLVAGEAGELFF	TGCGCCAGCAGCTTGGTAGCGGGGGAGGCCGGGGAGCTGTTTTTT
TRBV4-1	-	TRBJ2-1	-	CASSQGGRGAYNEQFF	TGCGCCAGCAGCCAAGGTGGGCGCGGAGCCTACAATGAGCAGTTCTTC
TRBV7-3	-	TRBJ2-1	TRBD2	CASSKRLAGGYNEQFF	TGTGCCAGCAGCAAACGACTAGCGGGAGGGTACAATGAGCAGTTCTTC
TRBV5-1	-	TRBJ2-5	-	CASTFALEQETQYF	TGCGCCAGCACCTTTGCACTGGAGCAAGAGACCCAGTACTTC
TRBV10-3	-	TRBJ2-6	-	CATEGSSGANVLTF	TGTGCCACTGAAGGTAGCTCTGGGGCCAACGTCCTGACTTTC
TRBV28	-	TRBJ1-1	-	CASRLLSTEAFF	TGTGCCAGCAGACTCCTCAGCACTGAAGCTTTCTTT
TRBV28	-	TRBJ1-5	TRBD1	CASSLATGVNQPQHF	TGTGCCAGCAGTTTGGCCACAGGGGTAAATCAGCCCCAGCATTTT
TRBV29-1	-	TRBJ2-7	TRBD1	CSAGTGRGSEQYF	TGCAGCGCTGGGACAGGGAGGGGGAGCGAGCAGTACTTC